This paragraph reports one T cell receptor beta chain. Generated by immunoSEQ multiplex PCR, the TCRdb table keeps only in-frame clones and is missing some. The sample comprises roughly 29,000 clones, around 80% of which are singletons, and about 9.3% rests with the top ten. The data were obtained in a study of blood T cell dynamics during melanoma immunotherapy. The CDR3 is made up of 14 amino acids. Germline CDR1 SGHNT, CDR2 YYREEE (reference sequence). V was clipped by 5 bases and J by 4 bases; unmatched bases: 9. Time point here: week 3, after first cycle of checkpoint inhibitor. Disease control meant complete response, partial response or stable disease at 12 weeks. No patient had earlier systemic cancer treatment, concurrent immunosuppressants, or another active cancer.

The clonotype comes from a human donor with melanoma. The chain has TRBV5-4 and TRBJ2-7, with TRBD2 identical over 7 bases. Specimen: blood, collected from a patient treated with checkpoint blockade. Here the CDR3 reads CASRNSLAEYEQYF. In DNA, the CDR3 is TGTGCCAGCAGGAACTCTCTAGCGGAGTACGAGCAGTACTTC. Combining the CDR3 with reference TRBV5-4 and TRBJ2-7 gives the whole variable domain ETGVTQSPTHLIKTRGQQVTLRCSSQSGHNTVSWYQQALGQGPQFIFQYYREEENGRGNFPPRFSGLQFPNYSSELNVNALELDDSALYLCASRNSLAEYEQYFGPGTRLTVT.